The clone carrying this T cell receptor beta chain was recorded at least ten times. This sample stems from a study of response to subunit inactivated influenza vaccine. TCRdb analysed the RT-PCR reads with MiXCR anew, one entry per CDR3 protein. The table has fewer than 700,000 distinct CDR3 sequences, around 13% seen once. The CDR3 contains 12 residues. Germline V gene data show CDR1 as SGHTA and CDR2 as FQGNSA. V lost 0 bases to trimming and J lost 7 bases, with 6 bases between them. The source was PBMCs from blood, collected roughly 47 days after vaccination. This sequence originates from a man aged 45-65 years who received an inactivated influenza vaccine. The chain recombines TRBV7-2 with TRBJ1-2; D is unclear. CDR3 sequence (DNA): TGTGCCAGCAGCTTAGCCCGTCGTGGCTACACCTTC. It translates to CASSLARRGYTF.